This TCR beta chain emerged from a study of blood T cell repertoires in COVID-19. Here immunoSEQ multiplex PCR was the method, and the copy in TCRdb shows in-frame clones only, minus some. The sample shows about 330,000 clones, over 80% of them seen only once. Clinical histories supplied by participants themselves formed the basis of cohort assignment. The CDR3 contains 14 residues. Germline V gene sequence: CDR1 SNHLY, CDR2 FYNNEI. V lost 0 bases to trimming and J lost 6 bases, with 8 bases between them. This rearrangement joins TRBV2 to TRBJ2-2, with D unclear. This TCR came from a man between 25 and 39 years old who had recovered from COVID-19. The sample was PBMCs or T cells enriched from blood (not recorded which). The CDR3 bases are TGTGCCAGCAGTGAAGCCAGGAATCCCGGGGAGCTGTTTTTT. It is translated as CASSEARNPGELFF.